The rows below give T cell receptor beta chains drawn from one sample of a study of blood T cell repertoires in COVID-19. The table came from immunoSEQ multiplex PCR; TCRdb's copy has only in-frame clones and leaves some out. Of more than 110,000 clones in the sample, over 75% were seen once. The sample comprised peripheral blood. All receptors come from a human donor in a cohort sampled during active COVID-19. Each CDR3 is given with its conserved first and last residue. The order of the fields is D gene, CDR3 length, V gene, J gene, clone size, CDR3 protein, CDR3 DNA. D genes are given only for firm matches. The size entry is marked missing in some rows and otherwise reads once, few, many or a size class.

>.|12|TRBV6-1|TRBJ1-3|.
CASSDAGNTIYF
TGTGCCAGCAGTGACGCTGGAAACACCATATATTTT
>.|15|TRBV5-4|TRBJ2-7|.
CASSPYDRSSYEQYF
TGTGCCAGCAGCCCATATGACAGAAGCTCCTACGAGCAGTACTTC
>TRBD1|14|TRBV7-9|TRBJ1-1|few
CASSLAGTVSEAFF
TGTGCCAGCAGCTTAGCGGGGACAGTCTCTGAAGCTTTCTTT
>.|17|TRBV11-3|TRBJ2-3|.
CASSSPKTLALSDTQYF
TGTGCCAGCAGCTCCCCCAAGACTCTAGCCTTATCGGATACGCAGTATTTT
>TRBD2|15|TRBV7-2|TRBJ2-5|.
CASSLSGGSPETQYF
TGTGCCAGCAGCTTAAGCGGGGGGTCCCCAGAGACCCAGTACTTC
>TRBD1|15|TRBV5-1|TRBJ2-2|.
CASRERTGKTGELFF
TGCGCCAGCAGGGAAAGGACAGGGAAAACCGGGGAGCTGTTTTTT
>.|13|TRBV7-2|TRBJ1-4|once
CASSLVAGEKLFF
TGTGCCAGCAGCTTAGTGGCAGGCGAAAAACTGTTTTTT
>.|12|TRBV12-3/TRBV12-4|TRBJ2-5|.
CASSDSGETQYF
TGTGCCAGCAGTGATAGCGGAGAGACCCAGTACTTC
>.|14|TRBV3-1/TRBV3-2|TRBJ2-5|.
CASSQAQGGETQYF
TGTGCCAGCAGCCAAGCTCAGGGGGGAGAGACCCAGTACTTC
>.|13|TRBV7-5|TRBJ2-1|.
CVRSLAWRNEQFF
TGTGTCAGAAGCTTAGCGTGGAGAAATGAGCAGTTCTTC
>TRBD2|14|TRBV5-1|TRBJ2-5|.
CASSVVAGAETQYF
TGCGCCAGCAGCGTCGTGGCGGGAGCAGAGACCCAGTACTTC
>.|10|TRBV29-1|TRBJ2-1|once
CSAQVNEQFF
TGCAGCGCCCAGGTAAATGAGCAGTTCTTC
>.|17|TRBV15|TRBJ2-3|.
CATSRDEEGWGTDTQYF
TGTGCCACCAGCAGAGATGAGGAGGGGTGGGGCACAGATACGCAGTATTTT
>.|14|TRBV19|TRBJ1-5|.
CASQAQTRNQPQHF
TGTGCCAGTCAGGCTCAAACACGGAATCAGCCCCAGCATTTT
>TRBD2|15|TRBV7-2|TRBJ2-3|few
CASSLKAGGTDTQYF
TGTGCCAGCAGCTTAAAAGCGGGGGGGACAGATACGCAGTATTTT
>.|23|TRBV27|TRBJ1-3|.
CASSNVVNSPNSDRQSSGNTIYF
TGTGCCAGCAGTAACGTAGTTAATTCCCCAAATTCTGACAGGCAGAGCTCTGGAAACACCATATATTTT
>TRBD1|15|TRBV6-1|TRBJ2-5|once
CASSERRAGGETQYF
TGTGCCAGCAGTGAAAGACGGGCAGGGGGCGAGACCCAGTACTTC
>.|13|TRBV2|TRBJ1-5|once
CASSYRQNQPQHF
TGTGCCAGCAGTTACCGACAGAATCAGCCCCAGCATTTT
>.|15|TRBV9|TRBJ1-3|.
CASSPQGATGNTIYF
TGTGCCAGCAGCCCCCAAGGAGCGACTGGAAACACCATATATTTT
>.|13|TRBV29-1|TRBJ2-3|.
CSVDGRGTDTQYF
TGCAGCGTTGATGGCAGGGGCACAGATACGCAGTATTTT
>TRBD2|17|TRBV20-1|TRBJ2-3|.
CSASSSGALLGTDTQYF
TGCAGTGCTAGTTCTAGCGGGGCCCTACTAGGCACAGATACGCAGTATTTT
>.|16|TRBV5-1|TRBJ1-5|.
CASSLGVSGSNQPQHF
TGCGCCAGCAGCTTGGGGGTGTCAGGGTCTAATCAGCCCCAGCATTTT
>TRBD1|15|TRBV9|TRBJ2-1|.
CASSPSDRGLNEQFF
TGTGCCAGCAGCCCATCGGACAGGGGGTTGAATGAGCAGTTCTTC
>.|16|TRBV6-1|TRBJ1-3|.
CASSDPTGFSGNTIYF
TGTGCCAGCAGTGACCCGACAGGATTCTCTGGAAACACCATATATTTT
>.|15|TRBV11-2|TRBJ2-1|once
CASSSSRDSYNEQFF
TGTGCCAGCAGCTCCTCCCGGGACTCTTACAATGAGCAGTTCTTC
>.|11|TRBV2|TRBJ2-3|few
CASFRVDTQYF
TGTGCCAGCTTTCGAGTAGATACGCAGTATTTT
>.|13|TRBV11-2|TRBJ1-3|.
CASSADRGNTIYF
TGTGCCAGCAGCGCGGACAGAGGAAACACCATATATTTT
>TRBD2|13|TRBV20-1|TRBJ2-1|few
CSASSRGYNEQFF
TGCAGTGCTAGTTCGCGGGGGTACAATGAGCAGTTCTTC
>TRBD1|14|TRBV6-5|TRBJ1-1|.
CASSRGTGHTEAFF
TGTGCCAGCAGTAGAGGGACAGGGCACACTGAAGCTTTCTTT
>.|13|TRBV12-3/TRBV12-4|TRBJ1-1|once
CASSSAGYTEAFF
TGTGCCAGCAGCTCGGCGGGGTACACTGAAGCTTTCTTT
>TRBD1|12|TRBV19|TRBJ1-1|.
CASSGQVAEAFF
TGTGCCAGTAGCGGACAGGTGGCTGAAGCTTTCTTT
>.|13|TRBV5-6|TRBJ1-1|.
CASSLLGPGGTFF
TGTGCCAGCAGCTTGTTGGGGCCCGGGGGGACTTTCTTT
>TRBD2|16|TRBV5-1|TRBJ2-3|.
CASSLAASGGINTQYF
TGCGCCAGCAGCTTGGCTGCTAGCGGGGGAATAAATACGCAGTATTTT
>.|15|TRBV5-1|TRBJ1-5|.
CASSLSGYSNQPQHF
TGCGCCAGCAGCTTGTCAGGGTATAGCAATCAGCCCCAGCATTTT
>.|17|TRBV7-8|TRBJ1-5|.
CASSLAGSGLTYQPQHF
TGTGCCAGCAGCTTAGCAGGTTCGGGACTTACCTATCAGCCCCAGCATTTT
>TRBD1|15|TRBV28|TRBJ1-5|.
CASISPGQGNQPQHF
TGTGCCAGCATTTCCCCGGGACAGGGGAATCAGCCCCAGCATTTT
>TRBD1|14|TRBV18|TRBJ2-7|few
CASSRTGGYYEQYF
TGTGCCAGCTCACGGACAGGGGGCTACTACGAGCAGTACTTC
>.|12|TRBV28|TRBJ2-1|.
CASSPTEREQFF
TGTGCCAGCAGTCCGACAGAAAGGGAGCAGTTCTTC
>.|15|TRBV7-8|TRBJ2-1|.
CASSLGPSRYNEQFF
TGTGCCAGCAGCTTAGGACCTAGCCGTTACAATGAGCAGTTCTTC
>TRBD2|15|TRBV11-3|TRBJ2-1|.
CASSLTSGRSNEQFF
TGTGCCAGCAGCTTAACTAGCGGGAGAAGCAATGAGCAGTTCTTC
>.|11|TRBV20-1|TRBJ1-1|.
CSASRNTEAFF
TGCAGTGCTTCCAGGAACACTGAAGCTTTCTTT
>.|13|TRBV10-3|TRBJ1-5|.
CATATGPNQPQHF
TGTGCCACCGCGACAGGTCCAAATCAGCCCCAGCATTTT
>.|10|TRBV20-1|TRBJ1-2|.
CSAQTKGYTF
TGCAGTGCCCAGACTAAAGGCTACACCTTC
>.|15|TRBV6-5|TRBJ2-3|medium-sized
CASSRLQIYTDTQYF
TGTGCCAGCTCCCGCCTTCAAATCTACACAGATACGCAGTATTTT
>TRBD1|15|TRBV5-1|TRBJ2-5|.
CASSLTGTGGETQYF
TGCGCCAGCAGCTTAACCGGGACAGGAGGAGAGACCCAGTACTTC
>TRBD1|14|TRBV3-1/TRBV3-2|TRBJ1-2|.
CASSFGQGAYGYTF
TGTGCCAGCAGCTTCGGACAGGGGGCCTATGGCTACACCTTC